This T cell receptor (beta chain) was retrieved from a study of CD4+ T cells in melanoma. The V gene lost 2 bases and the J gene lost 6 bases, with 11 bases spanning the gap. Germline-derived CDR1 and CDR2 are SEHNR and FQNEAQ (reference sequence). The CDR3 contains 13 residues. Only in-frame clones appear in the TCRdb table, and some are missing; sequencing was by immunoSEQ multiplex PCR. This table has around 100,000 clones, about 90% appearing once. The sample consisted of peripheral blood. V gene TRBV7-9 combines with J gene TRBJ2-7; TRBD1 might be the D (5 bases). The receptor was isolated from a human donor with melanoma. The CDR3 loop is CASSLMQGSEQYF. The CDR3 coding sequence is TGTGCCAGCAGCTTAATGCAGGGATCCGAGCAGTACTTC.